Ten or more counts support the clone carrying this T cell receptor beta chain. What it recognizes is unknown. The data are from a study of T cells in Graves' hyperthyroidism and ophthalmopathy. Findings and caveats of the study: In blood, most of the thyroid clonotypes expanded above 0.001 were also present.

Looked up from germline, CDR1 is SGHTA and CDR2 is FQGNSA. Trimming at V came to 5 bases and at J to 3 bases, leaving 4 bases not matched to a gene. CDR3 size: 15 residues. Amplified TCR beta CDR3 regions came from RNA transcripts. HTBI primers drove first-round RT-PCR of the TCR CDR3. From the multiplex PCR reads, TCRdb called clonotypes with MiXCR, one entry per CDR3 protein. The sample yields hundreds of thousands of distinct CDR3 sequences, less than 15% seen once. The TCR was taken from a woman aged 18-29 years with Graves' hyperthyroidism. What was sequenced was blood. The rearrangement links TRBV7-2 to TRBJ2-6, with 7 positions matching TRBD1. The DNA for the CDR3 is TGTGCCAGCAGCCCTACAGGGGTTGGGGCCAACGTCCTGACTTTC. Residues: CASSPTGVGANVLTF.